This T cell receptor beta chain was sequenced during a study of T-cell reconstitution after alpha-beta-depleted transplantation in children. Study-wide findings and caveats: T-cell numbers and diversity one year post-transplant derived largely from freshly generated T cells.

This clonotype was counted at least ten times. The antigen remains unidentified. Unique molecular identifiers were built into the TCRbeta library. TCRdb re-analysed the PCR reads in MiXCR, keeping a single row per CDR3 protein. The profile shows about 200,000 distinct CDR3 sequences, approximately 6.8% of them singletons. V shed 7 bases and J 1 base; nucleotides not matched to a gene: 9. Germline CDR1 SQVTM, CDR2 ANQGSEA. CDR3 length: 15 amino acids. The chain uses TRBV29-1 and TRBJ1-1, with TRBD1 matching over 10 bases. The material was PBMCs, obtained before TCRalphabeta/CD19-depleted stem cell transplant. The TCR was taken from a girl under three years old with combined immunodeficiency, due to receive a stem cell transplant. The CDR3 DNA sequence: TGCAGCGCTGCCGGGACAGGGGAAAGGAACACTGAAGCTTTCTTT. This sequence encodes CSAAGTGERNTEAFF.